This T cell receptor beta chain was captured by sequencing in a study of T cells in Graves' hyperthyroidism and ophthalmopathy. J was trimmed by 1 base and V by 6 bases; bases with no gene match: 6. The CDR3 runs to 16 residues. The germline gives CDR1 ENHRY, CDR2 SYGVKD. RNA transcripts gave rise to amplified TCR beta CDR3 regions. The HTBI set primed first-round TCR CDR3 RT-PCR. TCRdb ran MiXCR on the multiplex PCR reads and lists one entry per CDR3 protein. Among 700,000 to 950,000 distinct CDR3 sequences listed, roughly a third were seen once. V gene TRBV10-3 combines with J gene TRBJ2-3; 11 bases fit TRBD2. The receptor was derived from a middle-aged woman with Graves' hyperthyroidism. Sequences were obtained from blood. CDR3 residues: CAIREGTSGRTDTQYF. CDR3 in DNA: TGTGCCATCAGGGAAGGGACTAGCGGCCGCACAGATACGCAGTATTTT.